Listed below are T cell receptor beta chains from one sample, sequenced in a study of regulatory T cells in long-lasting Graves disease. One entry per CDR3 protein results from TCRdb running MiXCR on the multiplex PCR reads. The table has 300,000 or so distinct CDR3 sequences, about 18% seen once. The sequencing here drew on peripheral blood mononuclear cells (PBMCs), taken when the disease was refractory, from a patient treated with antithyroid drugs. These receptors all come from a female donor with Graves disease. CDR3s include the opening cysteine and the closing phenylalanine or tryptophan. Each record gives: D gene, J gene, clone size, CDR3 length, V gene, CDR3 DNA, CDR3 protein. The D gene is left open where the match is weak. A row's size may be missing; if present it is once, few, many or a size class.

d_call: -
j_call: TRBJ2-5
clone_size: many
cdr3_length: 14
v_call: TRBV30
cdr3_nt: TGTGCCTGGAGTCTTGGGGCGGGGAGAGAGACCCAGTACTTC
cdr3_aa: CAWSLGAGRETQYF

d_call: TRBD2
j_call: TRBJ2-7
clone_size: -
cdr3_length: 18
v_call: TRBV4-2
cdr3_nt: TGTGCCAGCAGCCAGGGGGCGCAGGGGACTAGCGTGAACTACGAGCAGTACTTC
cdr3_aa: CASSQGAQGTSVNYEQYF

d_call: -
j_call: TRBJ2-5
clone_size: many
cdr3_length: 15
v_call: TRBV28
cdr3_nt: TGTGCCAGCAGTTTAGCTAGCGATATCCAAGAGACCCAGTACTTC
cdr3_aa: CASSLASDIQETQYF

d_call: -
j_call: TRBJ1-1
clone_size: -
cdr3_length: 13
v_call: TRBV4-3
cdr3_nt: TGCGCCAGCAGCCATACTCTAAACACTGAAGCTTTCTTT
cdr3_aa: CASSHTLNTEAFF

d_call: -
j_call: TRBJ2-6
clone_size: -
cdr3_length: 14
v_call: TRBV5-6
cdr3_nt: TGTGCCAGCAGCTTCGCCTCTGGGGCCAACGTCCTGACTTTC
cdr3_aa: CASSFASGANVLTF

d_call: -
j_call: TRBJ1-5
clone_size: few
cdr3_length: 15
v_call: TRBV6-1
cdr3_nt: TGTGCCAGCAGCACAAAGGCCAGGGTTGATCAGCCCCAGCATTTT
cdr3_aa: CASSTKARVDQPQHF

d_call: -
j_call: TRBJ2-5
clone_size: many
cdr3_length: 15
v_call: TRBV7-8
cdr3_nt: TGTGCCAGCAGCTTAGATATAGGCACTGGGGAGACCCAGTACTTC
cdr3_aa: CASSLDIGTGETQYF

d_call: -
j_call: TRBJ1-2
clone_size: -
cdr3_length: 14
v_call: TRBV7-9
cdr3_nt: TGTGCCAGCAGCTTAGCGGAGGCGAGCTATGGCTACACCTTC
cdr3_aa: CASSLAEASYGYTF

d_call: TRBD1
j_call: TRBJ2-2
clone_size: few
cdr3_length: 15
v_call: TRBV7-3
cdr3_nt: TGTGCCAGCAGCTTATTGGGGACAGGGCCCGGGGAGCTGTTTTTT
cdr3_aa: CASSLLGTGPGELFF

d_call: -
j_call: TRBJ1-5
clone_size: many
cdr3_length: 14
v_call: TRBV20-1
cdr3_nt: TGCAGTGCCCAATGGGGGCGTATCAATCAGCCCCAGCATTTT
cdr3_aa: CSAQWGRINQPQHF

d_call: -
j_call: TRBJ1-5
clone_size: -
cdr3_length: 15
v_call: TRBV9
cdr3_nt: TGTGCCAGCAGCCGGCCGGATCCAGCCCCTCGGCCCCAGCATTTT
cdr3_aa: CASSRPDPAPRPQHF

d_call: -
j_call: TRBJ1-2
clone_size: many
cdr3_length: 12
v_call: TRBV11-3
cdr3_nt: TGTGCCAGCAGTTTACAGGGAATGGGCTACACCTTC
cdr3_aa: CASSLQGMGYTF

d_call: -
j_call: TRBJ2-5
clone_size: few
cdr3_length: 14
v_call: TRBV5-1
cdr3_nt: TGCGCCAGCAGCACCGGACAGTTCCAAGAGACCCAGTACTTC
cdr3_aa: CASSTGQFQETQYF

d_call: -
j_call: TRBJ1-1
clone_size: -
cdr3_length: 16
v_call: TRBV5-1
cdr3_nt: TGCGCCAGCAGCTTGGACAGGCCATCCATGAACACTGAAGCTTTCTTT
cdr3_aa: CASSLDRPSMNTEAFF

d_call: -
j_call: TRBJ1-1
clone_size: many
cdr3_length: 17
v_call: TRBV7-9
cdr3_nt: TGTGCCAGCAGCCCAAGGCCTCGAGACAGGAGGAACACTGAAGCTTTCTTT
cdr3_aa: CASSPRPRDRRNTEAFF

d_call: -
j_call: TRBJ2-7
clone_size: many
cdr3_length: 13
v_call: TRBV6-1
cdr3_nt: TGTGCCAGCAAACCCGGGCAGATCTACGAGCAGTACTTC
cdr3_aa: CASKPGQIYEQYF

d_call: -
j_call: TRBJ2-2
clone_size: many
cdr3_length: 16
v_call: TRBV11-2
cdr3_nt: TGTGCCAGCAGCTTATCGAGCCGGAGTTGGACCGGGGAGCTGTTTTTT
cdr3_aa: CASSLSSRSWTGELFF

d_call: -
j_call: TRBJ1-6
clone_size: few
cdr3_length: 11
v_call: TRBV20-1
cdr3_nt: TGCAGTGCTAGAGATAAGACAGAGCTCCACTTT
cdr3_aa: CSARDKTELHF

d_call: TRBD1
j_call: TRBJ2-5
clone_size: many
cdr3_length: 13
v_call: TRBV2
cdr3_nt: TGTGCCAGCACCCAGGGGGATCGGGAGACCCAGTACTTC
cdr3_aa: CASTQGDRETQYF

d_call: -
j_call: TRBJ1-1
clone_size: -
cdr3_length: 14
v_call: TRBV20-1
cdr3_nt: TGCAGTGCTTCGGACTGGACCTCGAACACTGAAGCTTTCTTT
cdr3_aa: CSASDWTSNTEAFF

d_call: TRBD1
j_call: TRBJ2-7
clone_size: many
cdr3_length: 13
v_call: TRBV20-1
cdr3_nt: TGCAGTGCGTCCGGGACAGTCTCCTACGAGCAGTACTTC
cdr3_aa: CSASGTVSYEQYF

d_call: -
j_call: TRBJ2-5
clone_size: few
cdr3_length: 18
v_call: TRBV5-1
cdr3_nt: TGCGCCAGCAACCAACGGGGGCCAGGGCTGGGATACCAAGAGACCCAGTACTTC
cdr3_aa: CASNQRGPGLGYQETQYF

d_call: TRBD2
j_call: TRBJ2-5
clone_size: many
cdr3_length: 15
v_call: TRBV20-1
cdr3_nt: TGCAGTGCTAGATCAGCTAGCGGGGTGGAAGAGACCCAGTACTTC
cdr3_aa: CSARSASGVEETQYF

d_call: TRBD1
j_call: TRBJ1-5
clone_size: -
cdr3_length: 16
v_call: TRBV20-1
cdr3_nt: TGCAGTGCTAGAGATCTAAGCGGGACAGGGGATCAGCCCCAGCATTTT
cdr3_aa: CSARDLSGTGDQPQHF

d_call: TRBD2
j_call: TRBJ2-1
clone_size: -
cdr3_length: 15
v_call: TRBV5-1
cdr3_nt: TGCGCCAGCAGCGCAACTAGCGGGAGGGTCGATGAGCAGTTCTTC
cdr3_aa: CASSATSGRVDEQFF

d_call: -
j_call: TRBJ1-1
clone_size: many
cdr3_length: 16
v_call: TRBV6-1
cdr3_nt: TGTGCCAGCACCGACCGCAGGGGAGTGGCGAACGGTGAAGCTTTCTTT
cdr3_aa: CASTDRRGVANGEAFF

d_call: TRBD1
j_call: TRBJ1-5
clone_size: -
cdr3_length: 18
v_call: TRBV6-5
cdr3_nt: TGTGCCAGCAGTTACTCTACCCCCGGGACAGGGGGCAATCAGCCCCAGCATTTT
cdr3_aa: CASSYSTPGTGGNQPQHF

d_call: TRBD2
j_call: TRBJ2-2
clone_size: -
cdr3_length: 16
v_call: TRBV7-6
cdr3_nt: TGTGCCAGCAGCCCCACTAGCGGGGGGGCCATCGGGGAGCTGTTTTTT
cdr3_aa: CASSPTSGGAIGELFF

d_call: TRBD2
j_call: TRBJ2-7
clone_size: few
cdr3_length: 16
v_call: TRBV3-1
cdr3_nt: TGTGCCAGCAGCCAGGGGCGGACTAGCGGCTCCTACGAGCAGTACTTC
cdr3_aa: CASSQGRTSGSYEQYF

d_call: TRBD1
j_call: TRBJ2-7
clone_size: -
cdr3_length: 15
v_call: TRBV6-8
cdr3_nt: TGTGCCAGCAGTCTCCGGGCAGGGGGAATGGGTGAGCAGTACTTC
cdr3_aa: CASSLRAGGMGEQYF